This T cell receptor beta chain was sequenced in a study of blood T cell repertoires in COVID-19. In this sample, this clone turned up a few times. The data were produced by immunoSEQ multiplex PCR, yet TCRdb's version contains in-frame clones alone and is incomplete. The sample records about 80,000 clones, 70% to 90% being singletons. This clonotype originated in a man over 45 with COVID-19, enrolled during active disease. Sequenced sample: peripheral blood.

CDR3 nucleotide sequence: TGCAGCGTTGAACGAGCGGCAGATACGCAGTATTTT. Residues: CSVERAADTQYF. The chain couples TRBV29-1 to TRBJ2-3; TRBD2 might be the D (5 bases). Trimming left V 2 bases short and J 4 bases short, with 7 bases between. The CDR3 covers 12 residues. Germline V gene lookup returns CDR1 SQVTM and CDR2 ANQGSEA.